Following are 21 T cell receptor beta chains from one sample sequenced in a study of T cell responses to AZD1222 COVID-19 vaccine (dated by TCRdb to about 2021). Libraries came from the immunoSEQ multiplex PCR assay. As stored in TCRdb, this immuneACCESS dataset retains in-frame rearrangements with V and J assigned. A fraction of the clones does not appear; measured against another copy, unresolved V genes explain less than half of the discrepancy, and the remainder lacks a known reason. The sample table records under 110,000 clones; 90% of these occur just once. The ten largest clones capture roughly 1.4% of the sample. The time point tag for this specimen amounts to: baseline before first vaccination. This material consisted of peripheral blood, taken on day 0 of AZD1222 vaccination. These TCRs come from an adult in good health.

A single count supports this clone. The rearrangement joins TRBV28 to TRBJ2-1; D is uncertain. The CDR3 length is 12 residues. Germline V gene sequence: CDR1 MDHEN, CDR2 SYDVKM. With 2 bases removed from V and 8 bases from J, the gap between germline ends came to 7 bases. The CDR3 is CASSLGDDEQFF. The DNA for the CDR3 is TGTGCCAGCAGTTTAGGGGATGATGAGCAGTTCTTC.

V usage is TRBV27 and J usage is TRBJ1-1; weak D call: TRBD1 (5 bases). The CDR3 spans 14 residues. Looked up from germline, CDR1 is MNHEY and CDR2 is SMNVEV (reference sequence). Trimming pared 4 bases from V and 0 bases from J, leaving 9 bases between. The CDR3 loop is CASSSRVMNTEAFF. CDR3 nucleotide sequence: TGTGCCAGCAGTTCCAGGGTAATGAACACTGAAGCTTTCTTT.

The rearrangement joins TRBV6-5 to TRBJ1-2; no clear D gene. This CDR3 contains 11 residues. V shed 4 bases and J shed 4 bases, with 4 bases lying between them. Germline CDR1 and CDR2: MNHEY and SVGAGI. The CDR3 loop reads CASSSGYGYTF. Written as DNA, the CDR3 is TGTGCCAGCAGTTCGGGCTATGGCTACACCTTC.

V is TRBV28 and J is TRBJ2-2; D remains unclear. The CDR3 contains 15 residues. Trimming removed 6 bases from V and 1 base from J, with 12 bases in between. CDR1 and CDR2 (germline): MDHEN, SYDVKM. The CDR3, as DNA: TGTGCCAGCAGGATAGACACCCTGAACACCGGGGAGCTGTTTTTT. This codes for CASRIDTLNTGELFF. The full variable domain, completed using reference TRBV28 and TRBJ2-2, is DVKVTQSSRYLVKRTGEKVFLECVQDMDHENMFWYRQDPGLGLRLIYFSYDVKMKEKGDIPEGYSVSREKKERFSLILESASTNQTSMYLCASRIDTLNTGELFFGEGSRLTVL.

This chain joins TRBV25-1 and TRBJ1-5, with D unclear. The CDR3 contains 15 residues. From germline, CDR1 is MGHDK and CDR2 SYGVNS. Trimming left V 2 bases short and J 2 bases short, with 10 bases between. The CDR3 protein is CASSERGRGNQPQHF. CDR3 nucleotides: TGTGCCAGCAGTGAACGTGGTAGGGGCAATCAGCCCCAGCATTTT.

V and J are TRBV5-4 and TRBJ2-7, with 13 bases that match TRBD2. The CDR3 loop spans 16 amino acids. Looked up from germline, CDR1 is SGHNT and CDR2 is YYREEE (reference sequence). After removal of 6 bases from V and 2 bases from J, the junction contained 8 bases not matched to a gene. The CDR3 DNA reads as TGTGCCAGCACCGGACTAGCGGGGGATAAGGCCTACGAGCAGTACTTC. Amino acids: CASTGLAGDKAYEQYF.

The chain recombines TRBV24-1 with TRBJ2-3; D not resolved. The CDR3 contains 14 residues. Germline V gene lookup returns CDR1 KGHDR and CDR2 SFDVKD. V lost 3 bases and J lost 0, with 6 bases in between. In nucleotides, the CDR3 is TGTGCCACCAGTGATCCCGGGAGCACAGATACGCAGTATTTT. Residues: CATSDPGSTDTQYF.

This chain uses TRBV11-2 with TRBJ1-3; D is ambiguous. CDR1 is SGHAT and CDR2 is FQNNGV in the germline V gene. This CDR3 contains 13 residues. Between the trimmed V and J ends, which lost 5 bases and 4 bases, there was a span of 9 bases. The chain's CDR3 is CASSPNAGNTIYF. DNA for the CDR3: TGTGCCAGCAGCCCAAACGCGGGAAACACCATATATTTT.

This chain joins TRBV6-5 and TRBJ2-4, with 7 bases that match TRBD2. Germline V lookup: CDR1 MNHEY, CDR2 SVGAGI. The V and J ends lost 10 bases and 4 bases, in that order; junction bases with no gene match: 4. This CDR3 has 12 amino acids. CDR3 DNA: TGTGCCACCCCGGGACTAAAAAACATTCAGTACTTC. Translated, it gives CATPGLKNIQYF.

CDR3 sequence (DNA): TGTGCCAGCAGTTTATCTAGGGGTGATTCACCCCTCCACTTT. Its protein is CASSLSRGDSPLHF. J is TRBJ1-6 and V is TRBV27; a possible D gene is TRBD1 (5 bases). Germline V gene data show CDR1 as MNHEY and CDR2 as SMNVEV (reference sequence). The CDR3 covers 14 residues. V was cut by 0 bases and J by 8 bases, with 8 bases left in between.

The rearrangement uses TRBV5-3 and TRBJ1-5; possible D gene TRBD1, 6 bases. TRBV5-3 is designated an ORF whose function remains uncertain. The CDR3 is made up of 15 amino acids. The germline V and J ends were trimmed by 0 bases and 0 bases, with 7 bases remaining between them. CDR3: CARSLGDTSNQPQHF. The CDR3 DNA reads TGTGCCAGAAGCTTGGGGGACACTAGCAATCAGCCCCAGCATTTT.

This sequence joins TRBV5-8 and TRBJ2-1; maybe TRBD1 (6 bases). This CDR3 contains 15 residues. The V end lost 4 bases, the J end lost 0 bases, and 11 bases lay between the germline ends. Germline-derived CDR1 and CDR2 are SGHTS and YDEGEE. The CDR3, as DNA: TGTGCCAGCAGCCCCGCGACAGGCTCCTACAATGAGCAGTTCTTC. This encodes CASSPATGSYNEQFF.

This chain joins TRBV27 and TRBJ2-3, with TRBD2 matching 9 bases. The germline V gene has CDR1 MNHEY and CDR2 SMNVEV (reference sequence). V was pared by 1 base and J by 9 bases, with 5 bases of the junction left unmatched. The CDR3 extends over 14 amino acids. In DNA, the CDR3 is TGTGCCAGCAGTTTATTGGCGGGGGGGGCAACGCAGTATTTT. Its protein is CASSLLAGGATQYF.

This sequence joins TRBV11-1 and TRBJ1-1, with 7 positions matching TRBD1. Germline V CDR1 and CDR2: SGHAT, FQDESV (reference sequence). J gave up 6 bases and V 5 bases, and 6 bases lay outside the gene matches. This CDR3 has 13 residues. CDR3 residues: CASSVTGAAEAFF. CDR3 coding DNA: TGTGCCAGCAGCGTTACAGGGGCCGCTGAAGCTTTCTTT.

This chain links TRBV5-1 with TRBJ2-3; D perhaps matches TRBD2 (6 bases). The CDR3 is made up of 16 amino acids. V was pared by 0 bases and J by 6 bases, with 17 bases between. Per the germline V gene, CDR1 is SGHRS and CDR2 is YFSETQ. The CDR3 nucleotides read TGCGCCAGCAGCTTGGGGCCAAACGGGGGAGCGGATACGCAGTATTTT. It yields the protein CASSLGPNGGADTQYF. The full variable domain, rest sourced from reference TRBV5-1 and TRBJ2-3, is KAGVTQTPRYLIKTRGQQVTLSCSPISGHRSVSWYQQTPGQGLQFLFEYFSETQRNKGNFPGRFSGRQFSNSRSEMNVSTLELGDSALYLCASSLGPNGGADTQYFGPGTRLTVL.

The CDR3 protein is CASKASGAQYF. The DNA for the CDR3 is TGTGCCAGCAAGGCTAGCGGGGCCCAGTACTTC. The chain combines TRBV12-3 or TRBV12-4 with TRBJ2-5, with 9 bases matching TRBD2. The CDR3 spans 11 residues. The V segment lost 7 bases and the J segment 9 bases; nucleotides outside the gene matches: 3.

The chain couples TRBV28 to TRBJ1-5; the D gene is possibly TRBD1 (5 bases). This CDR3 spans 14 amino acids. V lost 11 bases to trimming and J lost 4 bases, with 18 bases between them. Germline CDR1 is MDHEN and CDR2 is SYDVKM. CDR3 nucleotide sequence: TGTGCCTTGGGGCACGGGCGGAGAAATCAGCCCCAGCATTTT. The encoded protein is CALGHGRRNQPQHF.

For the CDR3, the DNA is TGTGCCAGCAGTTCCGCCTCGGGACACCTGTACAATGAGCAGTTCTTC. This codes for CASSSASGHLYNEQFF. This chain joins TRBV28 and TRBJ2-1; D possibly corresponds to TRBD1 (6 bases). The CDR3 contains 16 residues. Germline CDR1 reads MDHEN; CDR2 reads SYDVKM. V was trimmed by 4 bases and J by 4 bases, leaving 17 bases between them.

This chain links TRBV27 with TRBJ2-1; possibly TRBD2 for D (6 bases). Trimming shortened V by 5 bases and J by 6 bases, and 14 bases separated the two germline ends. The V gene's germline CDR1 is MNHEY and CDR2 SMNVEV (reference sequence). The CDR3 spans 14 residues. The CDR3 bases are TGTGCCAGCAGTGGGACGGAGGGACCCAATGAGCAGTTCTTC. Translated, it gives CASSGTEGPNEQFF.

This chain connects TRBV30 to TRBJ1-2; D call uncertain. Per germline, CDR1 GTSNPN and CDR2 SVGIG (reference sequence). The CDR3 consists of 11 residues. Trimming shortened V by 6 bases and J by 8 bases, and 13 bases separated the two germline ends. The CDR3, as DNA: TGTGCCTGCGAAAACGACGAGGGCTACACCTTC. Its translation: CACENDEGYTF.

CDR3 DNA sequence: TGTAGGGTTCTGAGTCCTGCACAAGAGACCCAGTACTTC. Translating it yields CRVLSPAQETQYF. V and J are TRBV21-1 and TRBJ2-5. TRBV21-1 has pseudogene status. This CDR3 has 13 residues.